These 19 T cell receptor beta chains were sequenced from one sample in a study of T cells in Graves' hyperthyroidism and ophthalmopathy. RNA transcripts served as the template for amplifying TCR beta CDR3 regions. An initial round of RT-PCR targeting the TCR CDR3 relied on the HTBI primer set. A single record per CDR3 protein comes from TCRdb applying MiXCR to the multiplex PCR reads. The repertoire holds hundreds of thousands of distinct CDR3 sequences, with 16% as singletons. Sequenced sample: blood. These receptors all come from a woman between 35 and 50 years old with Graves' ophthalmopathy.

Ten or more counts support this clonotype. This sequence joins TRBV2 and TRBJ2-7, with 8 bases identical to TRBD1. V lost 6 bases and J lost 0; bases outside the gene matches: 4. In germline, CDR1 is SNHLY, CDR2 FYNNEI. The CDR3 spans 14 residues. CDR3 sequence reads: CASSVGQGSYEQYF. CDR3 in DNA: TGTGCCAGCAGCGTTGGACAGGGCTCCTACGAGCAGTACTTC.

The table lists this clonotype with a few counts. The rearrangement links TRBV12-3 or TRBV12-4 to TRBJ2-3; D possibly corresponds to TRBD2 (5 bases). V was cut by 5 bases and J by 4 bases, with 10 bases left in between. There are 13 residues in the CDR3. The CDR3 protein is CASSSLAADTQYF. The CDR3 DNA follows: TGTGCCAGCAGTAGCCTAGCAGCAGATACGCAGTATTTT.

The chain recombines TRBV6-1 with TRBJ1-5; D is unclear. The germline V gene encodes CDR1 MNHNS and CDR2 SASEGT. Between the trimmed V and J ends, which lost 4 bases and 4 bases, there was a span of 14 bases. The CDR3 runs 15 residues. The CDR3 is CASSGARMGNQPQHF. The CDR3 DNA follows: TGTGCCAGCAGTGGGGCCAGGATGGGAAATCAGCCCCAGCATTTT.

This chain links TRBV12-3 or TRBV12-4 with TRBJ1-6; 7 nucleotides align to TRBD1. CDR3 length: 15 residues. The ends lost 7 bases at V and 8 bases at J; junction bases unmatched: 11. As DNA, the CDR3 is TGTGCCAGCAAGGGTGACAGGGTCTCACATTCACCCCTCCACTTT. Translated, it gives CASKGDRVSHSPLHF.

The chain combines TRBV4-1 with TRBJ2-2, with 12 bases aligning to TRBD2. Germline-derived CDR1 and CDR2 are MGHRA and YSYEKL. The CDR3 length is 16 residues. With 2 bases clipped from V and 4 bases from J, the junction kept 2 bases outside the gene matches. CDR3 residues: CASSQTSGGLTGELFF. The CDR3 nucleotides read TGCGCCAGCAGCCAAACTAGCGGGGGGCTCACCGGGGAGCTGTTTTTT.

The rearrangement links TRBV28 to TRBJ2-2; either TRBD1 or TRBD2 may supply D (5 bases each). Trimming removed 3 bases from V and 6 bases from J, with 14 bases in between. The length of the CDR3 is 15 residues. The germline CDR1 and CDR2 sequences are MDHEN and SYDVKM. The CDR3 DNA reads as TGTGCCAGCAGTTTCCGGGGCAGGTCATCCGGGGAGCTGTTTTTT. It specifies CASSFRGRSSGELFF.

This clonotype came up many times. The V gene is TRBV28, the J gene TRBJ2-1; TRBD1 matches at 10 bases. The germline V gene encodes CDR1 MDHEN and CDR2 SYDVKM. Losses at the gene ends were 6 bases for V and 2 bases for J; bases not matched to a gene: 4. CDR3 length equals 15 residues. In nucleotides, the CDR3 is TGTGCCAGCAGCCGGGACAGGGGAACCTACAATGAGCAGTTCTTC. This codes for CASSRDRGTYNEQFF.

With regard to this clonotype: Being one base from a much bigger clone, this may be a read error. The chain carries TRBV28 and TRBJ1-2, with D uncertain. Deletions cut 7 bases from V and 4 bases from J, with 10 bases between. Germline-derived CDR1 and CDR2 are MDHEN and SYDVKM. There are 12 residues in the CDR3. CDR3 DNA sequence: TGTGCCAGCAAGCGTCTACTCTATGGCTACACCTTC. Encoded protein: CASKRLLYGYTF.

This clonotype has a handful of counts. The chain employs TRBV10-3 and TRBJ2-5; 10 nucleotides match TRBD2. The CDR3 spans 14 residues. In germline, CDR1 is ENHRY, CDR2 SYGVKD. J was trimmed by 6 bases and V by 3 bases; bases with no gene match: 4. The CDR3 protein is CAISDSGGSQTQYF. As DNA, the CDR3 is TGTGCCATCAGTGATAGCGGGGGGAGCCAGACCCAGTACTTC.

This clonotype appeared a few times. The chain is built from TRBV6-1 and TRBJ2-1, with TRBD2 matching over 10 bases. CDR1 and CDR2 from the germline V gene are MNHNS and SASEGT. The CDR3 totals 16 residues. Losses at the gene ends were 4 bases for V and 5 bases for J; bases not matched to a gene: 8. The CDR3 region has the DNA TGTGCCAGCAGTGGTGCCGGGACTAGCGCTCACAATGAGCAGTTCTTC. Protein: CASSGAGTSAHNEQFF.

The chain carries TRBV28 and TRBJ2-7; no firm D call. Germline loops: CDR1 MDHEN, CDR2 SYDVKM. The CDR3 spans 11 residues. V lost 10 bases and J lost 0, with 7 bases in between. The CDR3 nucleotides read TGTGCCACCGCGACCTCCTACGAGCAGTACTTC. Protein: CATATSYEQYF.

This clonotype occurred many times. This sequence joins TRBV11-3 and TRBJ1-1; D is ambiguous. From germline, CDR1 is SGHNT and CDR2 YENEEA. The CDR3 loop spans 13 amino acids. Trimming stripped 0 bases from V and 5 bases from J, with 7 bases between. DNA for the CDR3: TGTGCCAGCAGCTTAGACGTGGGGACTGAAGCTTTCTTT. This translates into CASSLDVGTEAFF.

This clonotype was detected only a few times. With a much larger clone just one base away, this may be a read error. The chain couples TRBV12-3 or TRBV12-4 to TRBJ2-4; D gene uncertain. V gave up 5 bases and J gave up 12 bases, with 26 bases separating them. There are 16 residues in the CDR3. This CDR3 reads CASSQSGVKAWSTQYF. The CDR3 nucleotides are TGTGCCAGCAGTCAATCAGGCGTAAAGGCTTGGAGCACTCAGTACTTC.

The chain joins TRBV6-1 to TRBJ2-3; D assignment may be TRBD1 or TRBD2 (5 bases each). The V gene's germline CDR1 is MNHNS and CDR2 SASEGT. The CDR3 covers 14 residues. Trimming removed 5 bases from V and 2 bases from J, with 11 bases in between. The CDR3 loop reads CASSYMGVTDTQYF. DNA for the CDR3: TGTGCCAGCAGTTATATGGGGGTCACAGATACGCAGTATTTT.

This clonotype was seen a handful of times. In DNA form, the CDR3 reads TGCAGTGCTAGAGCCGAACAGGGGTACGAGCAGTACTTC. It translates to CSARAEQGYEQYF. The rearrangement uses TRBV20-1 and TRBJ2-7; 7 bases are shared with TRBD1. Trimming took 1 base from V and 4 from J; bases not matched to a gene: 4. The CDR3 extends over 13 amino acids. Germline loops: CDR1 DFQATT, CDR2 SNEGSKA (reference sequence).

This clonotype was seen at least ten times. The gene calls are TRBV2 and TRBJ2-2; possible D gene TRBD2, 5 bases. Germline loops: CDR1 SNHLY, CDR2 FYNNEI. V dropped 8 bases and J dropped 5 bases, with 12 bases sitting between them. This CDR3 has 13 amino acids. The DNA of the CDR3 is TGTGCCAGCCAGCTCGGGGTTACCGGGGAGCTGTTTTTT. This codes for CASQLGVTGELFF.

Many counts were recorded for this clonotype. The chain uses TRBV2 and TRBJ2-3, with 7 bases fitting TRBD2. Trimming took 5 bases from V and 7 from J; bases not matched to a gene: 9. This CDR3 has 14 residues. Looked up from germline, CDR1 is SNHLY and CDR2 is FYNNEI. The CDR3 nucleotides read TGTGCCAGCAGTTTGAGCGCCGGGAGGAATACGCAGTATTTT. Its translation is CASSLSAGRNTQYF.

This chain connects TRBV2 to TRBJ2-3; 14 bases agree with TRBD2. The V and J ends lost 6 bases and 0 bases, in that order; junction bases with no gene match: 8. The CDR3 totals 18 residues. From germline, CDR1 is SNHLY and CDR2 FYNNEI. CDR3: CASRSGLAGVPSTDTQYF. CDR3 DNA: TGTGCCAGCAGGTCGGGACTAGCGGGGGTGCCTAGCACAGATACGCAGTATTTT.

This clonotype was seen at least ten times. The genes are TRBV28 and TRBJ2-1; TRBD2 aligns across 9 bases. The CDR3 contains 14 residues. The trim removed 6 bases at V and 8 bases at J, leaving 8 bases unmatched. Germline CDR1 is MDHEN and CDR2 is SYDVKM. The CDR3 sequence: CASSQRREGDEQFF. DNA of the CDR3: TGTGCCAGCAGCCAGAGGCGGGAGGGGGATGAGCAGTTCTTC.